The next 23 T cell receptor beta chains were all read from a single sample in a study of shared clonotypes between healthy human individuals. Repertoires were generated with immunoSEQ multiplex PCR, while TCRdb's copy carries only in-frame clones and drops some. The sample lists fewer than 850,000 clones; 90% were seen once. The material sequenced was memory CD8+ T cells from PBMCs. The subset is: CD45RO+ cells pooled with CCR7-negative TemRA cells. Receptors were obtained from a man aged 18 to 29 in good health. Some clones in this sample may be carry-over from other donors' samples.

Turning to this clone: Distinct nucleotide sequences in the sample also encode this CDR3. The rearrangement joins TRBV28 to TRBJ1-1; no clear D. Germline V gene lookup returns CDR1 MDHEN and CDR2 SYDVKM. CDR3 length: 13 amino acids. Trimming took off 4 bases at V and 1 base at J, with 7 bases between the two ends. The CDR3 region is CASSSAGNTEAFF. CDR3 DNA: TGTGCCAGCAGTTCTGCGGGGAACACTGAAGCTTTCTTT.

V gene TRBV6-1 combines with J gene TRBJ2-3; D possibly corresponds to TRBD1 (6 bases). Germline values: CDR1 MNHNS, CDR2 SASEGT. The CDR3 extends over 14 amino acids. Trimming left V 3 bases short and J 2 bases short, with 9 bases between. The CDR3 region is CASSDGQLTDTQYF. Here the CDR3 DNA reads TGTGCCAGCAGTGACGGACAGCTCACAGATACGCAGTATTTT.

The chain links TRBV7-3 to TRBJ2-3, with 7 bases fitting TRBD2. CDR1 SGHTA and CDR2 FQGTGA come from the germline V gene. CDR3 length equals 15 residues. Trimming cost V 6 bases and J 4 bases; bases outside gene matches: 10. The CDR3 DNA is TGTGCCAGCAGTAGCTTGGGAGGGCCTCCAGATACGCAGTATTTT. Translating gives CASSSLGGPPDTQYF.

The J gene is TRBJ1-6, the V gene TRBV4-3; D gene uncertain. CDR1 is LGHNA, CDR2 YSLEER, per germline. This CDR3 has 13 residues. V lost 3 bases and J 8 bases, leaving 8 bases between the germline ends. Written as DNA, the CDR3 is TGCGCCAGCAGCCACCGGCGGGATTCACCCCTCCACTTT. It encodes CASSHRRDSPLHF.

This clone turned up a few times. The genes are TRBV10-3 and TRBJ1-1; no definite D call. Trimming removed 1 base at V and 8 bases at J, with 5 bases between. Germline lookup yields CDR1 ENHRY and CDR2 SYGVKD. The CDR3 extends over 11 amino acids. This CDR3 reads CAISELTEAFF. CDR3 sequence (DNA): TGTGCCATCAGTGAGTTAACAGAAGCTTTCTTT.

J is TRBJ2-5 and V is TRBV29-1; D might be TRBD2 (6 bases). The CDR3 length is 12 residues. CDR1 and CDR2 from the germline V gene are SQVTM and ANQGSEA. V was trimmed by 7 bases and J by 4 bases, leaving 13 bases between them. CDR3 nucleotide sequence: TGCAGCGCAGGTTTGGGGGGAGAGACCCAGTACTTC. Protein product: CSAGLGGETQYF.

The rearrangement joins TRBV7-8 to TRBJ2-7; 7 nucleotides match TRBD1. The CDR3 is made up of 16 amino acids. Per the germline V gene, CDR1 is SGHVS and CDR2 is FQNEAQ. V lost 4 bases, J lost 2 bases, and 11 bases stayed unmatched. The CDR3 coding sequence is TGTGCCAGCAGCTCAGCCCTGACAGGGAACCCCTACGAGCAGTACTTC. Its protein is CASSSALTGNPYEQYF. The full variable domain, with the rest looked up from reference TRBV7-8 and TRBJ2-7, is GAGVSQSPRYKVAKRGQDVALRCDPISGHVSLFWYQQALGQGPEFLTYFQNEAQLDKSGLPSDRFFAERPEGSVSTLKIQRTQQEDSAVYLCASSSALTGNPYEQYFGPGTRLTVT.

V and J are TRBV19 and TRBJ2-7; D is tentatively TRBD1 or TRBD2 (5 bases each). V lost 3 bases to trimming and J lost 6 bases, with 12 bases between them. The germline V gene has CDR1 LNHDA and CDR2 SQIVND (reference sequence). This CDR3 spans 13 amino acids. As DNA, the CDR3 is TGTGCCAGTAGTATGCTGGGACCTCGCGAGCAGTACTTC. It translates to CASSMLGPREQYF.

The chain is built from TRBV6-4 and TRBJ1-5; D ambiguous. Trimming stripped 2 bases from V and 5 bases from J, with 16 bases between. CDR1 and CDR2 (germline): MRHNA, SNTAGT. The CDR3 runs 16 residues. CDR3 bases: TGTGCCAGCAGTGACAGGGAACTCATATGGGATCAGCCCCAGCATTTT. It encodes CASSDRELIWDQPQHF.

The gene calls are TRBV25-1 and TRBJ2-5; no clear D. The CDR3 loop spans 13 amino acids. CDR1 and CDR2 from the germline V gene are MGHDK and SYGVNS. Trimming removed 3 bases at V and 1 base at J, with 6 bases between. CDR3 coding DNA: TGTGCCAGCAGTGATTATTTCCAAGAGACCCAGTACTTC. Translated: CASSDYFQETQYF.

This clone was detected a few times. As DNA, the CDR3 is TGCGCCAGCAGCATGGGGGAGGGCAACACTGAAGCTTTCTTT. It yields the protein CASSMGEGNTEAFF. The genes are TRBV5-1 and TRBJ1-1; D might be TRBD1 (5 bases). CDR1 is SGHRS and CDR2 is YFSETQ in the germline V gene. The length of the CDR3 is 14 residues. V was clipped by 4 bases and J by 2 bases, with 12 bases between them.

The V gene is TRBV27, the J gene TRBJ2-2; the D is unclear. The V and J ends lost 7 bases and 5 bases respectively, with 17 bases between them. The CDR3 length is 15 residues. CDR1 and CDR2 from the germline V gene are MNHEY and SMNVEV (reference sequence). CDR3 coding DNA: TGTGCCAGCACCCCCTTCTCCGAGTGGACCGGGGAGCTGTTTTTT. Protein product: CASTPFSEWTGELFF.

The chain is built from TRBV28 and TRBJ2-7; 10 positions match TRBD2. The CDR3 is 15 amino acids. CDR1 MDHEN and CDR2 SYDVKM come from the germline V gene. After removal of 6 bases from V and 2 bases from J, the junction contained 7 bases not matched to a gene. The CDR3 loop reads CASSPSGSRAYEQYF. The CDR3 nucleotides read TGTGCCAGCAGCCCTAGCGGGAGTAGAGCCTACGAGCAGTACTTC.

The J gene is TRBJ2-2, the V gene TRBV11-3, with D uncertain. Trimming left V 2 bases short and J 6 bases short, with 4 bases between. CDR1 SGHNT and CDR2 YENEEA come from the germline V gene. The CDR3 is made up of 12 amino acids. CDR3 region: CASSLWAGELFF. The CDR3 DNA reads TGTGCCAGCAGCTTATGGGCCGGGGAGCTGTTTTTT.

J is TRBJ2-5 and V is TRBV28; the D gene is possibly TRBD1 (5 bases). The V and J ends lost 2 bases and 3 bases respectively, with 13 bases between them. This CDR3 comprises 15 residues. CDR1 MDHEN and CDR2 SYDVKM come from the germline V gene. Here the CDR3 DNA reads TGTGCCAGCAGTTTAAGGGGCTACCGGAAAGAGACCCAGTACTTC. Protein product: CASSLRGYRKETQYF.

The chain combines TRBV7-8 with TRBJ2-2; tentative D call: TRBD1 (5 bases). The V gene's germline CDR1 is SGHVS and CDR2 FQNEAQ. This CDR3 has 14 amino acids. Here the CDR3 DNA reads TGTGGTTCTGGGGCAGAGGCCAACACCGGGGAGCTGTTTTTT. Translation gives CGSGAEANTGELFF.

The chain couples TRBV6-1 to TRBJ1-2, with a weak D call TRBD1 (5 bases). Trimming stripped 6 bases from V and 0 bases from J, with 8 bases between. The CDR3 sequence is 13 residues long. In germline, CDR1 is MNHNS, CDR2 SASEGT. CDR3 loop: CASSATANYGYTF. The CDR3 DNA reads TGTGCCAGCAGCGCGACAGCTAACTATGGCTACACCTTC.

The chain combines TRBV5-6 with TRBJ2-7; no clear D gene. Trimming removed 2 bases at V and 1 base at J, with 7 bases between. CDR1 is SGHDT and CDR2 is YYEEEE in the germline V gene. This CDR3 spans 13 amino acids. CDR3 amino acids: CASSFLESYEQYF. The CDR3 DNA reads TGTGCCAGCAGCTTTTTGGAGTCCTACGAGCAGTACTTC.

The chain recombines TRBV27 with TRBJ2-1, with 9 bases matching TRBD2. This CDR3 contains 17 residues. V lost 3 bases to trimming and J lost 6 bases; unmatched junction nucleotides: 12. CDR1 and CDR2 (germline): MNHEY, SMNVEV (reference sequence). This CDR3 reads CASSLTAGGPLVNEQFF. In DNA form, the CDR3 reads TGTGCCAGCAGTTTGACGGCGGGAGGGCCGCTCGTCAATGAGCAGTTCTTC.

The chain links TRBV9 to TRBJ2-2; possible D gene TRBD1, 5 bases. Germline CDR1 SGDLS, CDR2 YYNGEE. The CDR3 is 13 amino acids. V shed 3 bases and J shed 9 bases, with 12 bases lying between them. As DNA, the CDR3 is TGTGCCAGCAGCGGGACAATAGACTGGGAGCTGTTTTTT. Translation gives CASSGTIDWELFF.

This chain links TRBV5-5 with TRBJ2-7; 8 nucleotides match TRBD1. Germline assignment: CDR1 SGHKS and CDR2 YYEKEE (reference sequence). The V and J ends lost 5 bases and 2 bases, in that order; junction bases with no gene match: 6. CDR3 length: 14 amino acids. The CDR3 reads CASRQGDTAYEQYF. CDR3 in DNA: TGTGCCAGCAGACAGGGGGACACGGCCTACGAGCAGTACTTC.

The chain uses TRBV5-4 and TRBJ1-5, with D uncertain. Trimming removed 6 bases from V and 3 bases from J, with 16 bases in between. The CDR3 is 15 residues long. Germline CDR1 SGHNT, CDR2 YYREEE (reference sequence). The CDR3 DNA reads TGTGCCAGCACCCGTTCCCCGGGCCTCAATCAGCCCCAGCATTTT. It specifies CASTRSPGLNQPQHF.

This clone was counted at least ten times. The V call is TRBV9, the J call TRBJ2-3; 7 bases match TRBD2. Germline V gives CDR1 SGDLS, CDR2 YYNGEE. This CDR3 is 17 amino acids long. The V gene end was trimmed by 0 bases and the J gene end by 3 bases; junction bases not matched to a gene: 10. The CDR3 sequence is CASSVERRESLTDTQYF. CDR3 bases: TGTGCCAGCAGCGTAGAACGGCGGGAGAGCTTGACAGATACGCAGTATTTT. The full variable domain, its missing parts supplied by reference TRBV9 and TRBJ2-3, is DSGVTQTPKHLITATGQRVTLRCSPRSGDLSVYWYQQSLDQGLQFLIQYYNGEERAKGNILERFSAQQFPDLHSELNLSSLELGDSALYFCASSVERRESLTDTQYFGPGTRLTVL.